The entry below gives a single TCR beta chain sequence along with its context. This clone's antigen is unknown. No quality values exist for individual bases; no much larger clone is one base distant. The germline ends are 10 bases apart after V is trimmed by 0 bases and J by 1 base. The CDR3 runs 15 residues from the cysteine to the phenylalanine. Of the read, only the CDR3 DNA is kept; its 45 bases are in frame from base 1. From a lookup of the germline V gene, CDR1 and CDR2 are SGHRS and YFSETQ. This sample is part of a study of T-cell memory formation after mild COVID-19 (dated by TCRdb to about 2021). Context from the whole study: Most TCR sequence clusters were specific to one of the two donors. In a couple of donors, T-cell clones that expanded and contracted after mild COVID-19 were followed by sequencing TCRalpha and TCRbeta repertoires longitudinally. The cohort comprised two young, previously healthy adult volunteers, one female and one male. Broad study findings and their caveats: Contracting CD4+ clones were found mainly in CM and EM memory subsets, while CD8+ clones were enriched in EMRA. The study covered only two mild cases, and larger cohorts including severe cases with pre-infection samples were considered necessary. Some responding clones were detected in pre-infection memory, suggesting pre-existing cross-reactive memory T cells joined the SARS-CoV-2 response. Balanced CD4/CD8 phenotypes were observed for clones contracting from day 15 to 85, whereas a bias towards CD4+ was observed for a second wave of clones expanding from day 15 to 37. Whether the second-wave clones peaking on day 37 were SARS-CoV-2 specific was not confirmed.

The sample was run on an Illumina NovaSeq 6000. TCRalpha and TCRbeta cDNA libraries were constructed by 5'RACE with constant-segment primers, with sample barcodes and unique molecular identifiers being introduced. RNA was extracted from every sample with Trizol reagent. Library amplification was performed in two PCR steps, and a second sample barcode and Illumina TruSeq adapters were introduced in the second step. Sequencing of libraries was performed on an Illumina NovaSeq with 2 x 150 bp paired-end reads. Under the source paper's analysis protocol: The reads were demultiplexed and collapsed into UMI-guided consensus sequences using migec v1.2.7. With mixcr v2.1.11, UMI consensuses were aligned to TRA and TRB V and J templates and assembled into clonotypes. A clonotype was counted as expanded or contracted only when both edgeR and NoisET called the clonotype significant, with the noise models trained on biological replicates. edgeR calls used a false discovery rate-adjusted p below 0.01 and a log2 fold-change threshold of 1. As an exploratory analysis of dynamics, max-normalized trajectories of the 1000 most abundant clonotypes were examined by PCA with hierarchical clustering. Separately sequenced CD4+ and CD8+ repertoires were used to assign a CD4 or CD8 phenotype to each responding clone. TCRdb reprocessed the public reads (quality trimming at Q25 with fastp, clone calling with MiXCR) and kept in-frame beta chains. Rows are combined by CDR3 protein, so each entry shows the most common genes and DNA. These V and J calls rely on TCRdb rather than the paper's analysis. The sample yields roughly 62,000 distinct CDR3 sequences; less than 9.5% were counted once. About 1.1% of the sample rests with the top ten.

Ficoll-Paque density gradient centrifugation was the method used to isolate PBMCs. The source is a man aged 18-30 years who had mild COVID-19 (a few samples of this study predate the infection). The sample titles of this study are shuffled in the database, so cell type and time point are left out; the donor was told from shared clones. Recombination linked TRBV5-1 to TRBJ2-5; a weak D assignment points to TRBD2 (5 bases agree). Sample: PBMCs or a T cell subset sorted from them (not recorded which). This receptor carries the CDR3 CASSLGDYIQETQYF. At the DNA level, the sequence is TGCGCCAGCAGCTTGGGAGACTACATCCAAGAGACCCAGTACTTC.